These T cell receptor beta chains were read from a single sample in a study of T-cell memory formation after mild COVID-19. TCRdb fed the 5' RACE reads into MiXCR, producing one record per CDR3 protein. The sample contains roughly 250,000 distinct CDR3 sequences, less than 20% of which appear only once. Source material: PBMCs or a T cell subset sorted from them (not recorded which). The receptors here all came from a man aged 18 to 35 who had mild COVID-19 (a few samples of this study predate the infection). Cell type and time point are not known. The CDR3 runs from the conserved cysteine through the conserved F or W. A D gene is named only where the DNA matches it firmly. Size is omitted from some rows. Given values are once, few, many or a class for expanded clones.

j_gene | d_gene | abundance | v_gene | CDR3aa | CDR3nt
TRBJ2-5 | TRBD1 | few | TRBV4-3 | CASSQRMSWTGSETQYF | TGCGCCAGCAGCCAGCGAATGTCTTGGACAGGGTCAGAGACCCAGTACTTC
TRBJ1-1 | . | . | TRBV12-3/TRBV12-4 | CASSIQRDTEAFF | TGTGCCAGCAGTATTCAGAGGGACACTGAAGCTTTCTTT
TRBJ1-5 | . | few | TRBV4-1 | CASSSRSGWQPQHF | TGCGCCAGCAGCTCCCGGTCTGGATGGCAGCCCCAGCATTTT
TRBJ1-5 | TRBD1 | . | TRBV9 | CASSAGGRRQPQHF | TGTGCCAGCAGCGCAGGGGGCCGTCGGCAGCCCCAGCATTTT
TRBJ1-1 | . | . | TRBV3-1 | CASSRRTDNTEAFF | TGTGCCAGCAGCCGGAGGACAGATAACACTGAAGCTTTCTTT
TRBJ1-6 | . | . | TRBV5-1 | CASSLGGRGSDSPLHF | TGCGCCAGCAGCTTGGGTGGCAGGGGCTCCGATTCACCCCTCCACTTT
TRBJ1-2 | TRBD1 | . | TRBV2 | CASRDDRVGYGYTF | TGTGCCAGCAGAGATGACAGGGTAGGGTATGGCTACACCTTC
TRBJ1-4 | . | . | TRBV5-4 | CASSSHRNEKLFF | TGTGCCAGCAGCTCACACAGGAATGAAAAACTGTTTTTT
TRBJ1-4 | . | few | TRBV7-2 | CASSLDRTQKLFF | TGTGCCAGCAGCTTAGATCGAACCCAAAAACTGTTTTTT
TRBJ2-3 | TRBD1 | . | TRBV20-1 | CSASGPPQGASDTQYF | TGCAGTGCTAGTGGCCCCCCTCAGGGGGCATCAGATACGCAGTATTTT
TRBJ1-6 | TRBD1 | few | TRBV6-5 | CASVGRGLSPLHF | TGTGCCAGCGTCGGCAGGGGGTTATCACCCCTCCACTTT
TRBJ2-3 | TRBD2 | many | TRBV3-1 | CASSQAGTDTQYF | TGTGCCAGCAGTCAAGCGGGGACAGATACGCAGTATTTT
TRBJ2-5 | . | . | TRBV10-3 | CAIGGGEETQYF | TGTGCCATCGGGGGTGGGGAAGAGACCCAGTACTTC
TRBJ2-5 | TRBD1 | few | TRBV5-1 | CASSPGLGQGWETQYF | TGCGCCAGCAGCCCCGGGCTCGGACAGGGTTGGGAGACCCAGTACTTC
TRBJ1-4 | TRBD1 | . | TRBV3-1 | CASSQRGTGFFRGKLFF | TGTGCCAGCAGCCAAAGGGGGACAGGGTTCTTTCGAGGAAAACTGTTTTTT
TRBJ1-4 | . | . | TRBV6-6 | CASSYNSDEKLFF | TGTGCCAGCAGTTACAACAGCGATGAAAAACTGTTTTTT
TRBJ2-5 | . | few | TRBV4-1 | CASSRVGLYGSETQYF | TGCGCCAGCAGCCGAGTAGGGCTTTACGGGTCAGAGACCCAGTACTTC
TRBJ2-5 | . | many | TRBV12-3/TRBV12-4 | CASSLAVEGAQYF | TGTGCCAGCAGTTTAGCGGTCGAAGGGGCCCAGTACTTC
TRBJ2-3 | . | . | TRBV7-9 | CASSLSYTQYF | TGTGCCAGCAGCTTATCTTATACGCAGTATTTT
TRBJ1-1 | . | . | TRBV7-3 | CASSYGPNTEAFF | TGTGCCAGCAGCTATGGGCCGAACACTGAAGCTTTCTTT
TRBJ2-7 | . | few | TRBV11-2 | CASSATPGPYEQYF | TGTGCCAGCAGCGCGACTCCGGGGCCCTACGAGCAGTACTTC
TRBJ2-5 | . | few | TRBV6-5 | CASSYSTSLYF | TGTGCCAGCAGTTACTCTACTAGCTTATACTTC
TRBJ2-7 | TRBD1 | many | TRBV5-1 | CASTNTGTVVEQYF | TGCGCCAGCACCAACACCGGGACAGTTGTCGAGCAGTACTTC
TRBJ2-3 | . | few | TRBV24-1 | CATSDPAEGDTQYF | TGTGCCACCAGTGATCCAGCAGAGGGAGATACGCAGTATTTT
TRBJ2-5 | . | . | TRBV7-8 | CASSLVGGAFVGETQYF | TGTGCCAGCAGCTTAGTGGGGGGCGCTTTTGTTGGAGAGACCCAGTACTTC
TRBJ2-3 | . | . | TRBV27 | CASSLSFRDTQYF | TGTGCCAGCAGTTTATCGTTCAGAGATACGCAGTATTTT
TRBJ1-1 | . | . | TRBV6-6 | CASNLPAGMNTEAFF | TGTGCCAGCAACCTACCCGCGGGGATGAACACTGAAGCTTTCTTT
TRBJ1-2 | TRBD1 | few | TRBV27 | CASSFPGGFGYTF | TGTGCCAGCAGTTTTCCAGGGGGCTTTGGCTACACCTTC
TRBJ2-3 | . | few | TRBV6-6 | CASSPTELTDTQYF | TGTGCCAGCAGCCCGACAGAGCTAACAGATACGCAGTATTTT
TRBJ2-2 | . | many | TRBV12-3/TRBV12-4 | CASTLWGAGGELFF | TGTGCCAGCACCCTCTGGGGGGCCGGCGGGGAGCTGTTTTTT
TRBJ1-3 | . | . | TRBV4-3 | CASSLGLRGNTIYF | TGCGCCAGCAGCCTAGGACTGAGAGGAAACACCATATATTTT
TRBJ1-3 | . | few | TRBV29-1 | CSVVPGTLGNTIYF | TGCAGCGTTGTCCCGGGGACACTTGGAAACACCATATATTTT
TRBJ2-5 | TRBD1 | few | TRBV4-2 | CASSEGQDHRETQYF | TGTGCCAGCAGCGAGGGACAGGATCATCGGGAGACCCAGTACTTC
TRBJ1-1 | TRBD1 | . | TRBV4-1 | CASSQTVQGTGGTNTEAFF | TGCGCCAGCAGCCAAACAGTCCAAGGGACAGGTGGAACGAACACTGAAGCTTTCTTT
TRBJ2-7 | TRBD1 | . | TRBV29-1 | CSVRRQGSEQYF | TGCAGCGTTCGTCGACAGGGGTCCGAGCAGTACTTC
TRBJ2-3 | TRBD2 | . | TRBV7-9 | CAVSGGGLHTDTQYF | TGTGCCGTCTCGGGCGGGGGGCTGCACACAGATACGCAGTATTTT
TRBJ1-4 | . | many | TRBV6-5 | CASRLTRSKEKLFF | TGTGCCAGCAGACTCACGAGGTCTAAAGAAAAACTGTTTTTT
TRBJ1-1 | TRBD1 | few | TRBV5-1 | CASRPGQGWGAFF | TGCGCCAGCAGACCGGGACAGGGATGGGGGGCTTTCTTT
TRBJ2-5 | . | . | TRBV29-1 | CSTTRGQETQYF | TGCAGCACGACCCGGGGTCAAGAGACCCAGTACTTC
TRBJ1-5 | TRBD1 | . | TRBV7-8 | CASSSGGGGSNQPQHF | TGTGCCAGCAGCAGTGGAGGGGGCGGAAGCAATCAGCCCCAGCATTTT
TRBJ2-1 | . | few | TRBV3-1 | CASSQMTREQFF | TGTGCCAGCAGCCAAATGACCCGGGAGCAGTTCTTC
TRBJ1-5 | . | . | TRBV7-5 | CISVPEAQDRDSGQPQHF | .
TRBJ2-2 | . | many | TRBV7-2 | CASSLYTGELFF | TGTGCCAGCAGCTTGTACACCGGGGAGCTGTTTTTT
TRBJ1-1 | . | . | TRBV3-1 | CASSQDGASEAFF | TGTGCCAGCAGCCAAGATGGGGCCAGTGAAGCTTTCTTT
TRBJ2-7 | TRBD1 | few | TRBV20-1 | CSASRTGAYEQYF | TGCAGTGCTAGTCGGACAGGGGCCTACGAGCAGTACTTC
TRBJ2-2 | . | few | TRBV7-8 | CASSPQLNRELFF | TGTGCCAGCAGCCCCCAGCTGAATCGGGAGCTGTTTTTT
TRBJ1-2 | TRBD1 | few | TRBV20-1 | CSASTGGYGYTF | TGCAGTGCCAGCACAGGGGGCTATGGCTACACCTTC
TRBJ2-5 | TRBD2 | many | TRBV3-1 | CASSQDLTSGGRTQYF | TGTGCCAGCAGCCAAGATCTTACTAGCGGGGGGCGGACCCAGTACTTC
TRBJ2-5 | . | . | TRBV4-3 | CASRLTGLSGTQYF | TGCGCCAGCAGACTAACGGGCTTATCGGGGACCCAGTACTTC
TRBJ2-1 | . | . | TRBV10-2 | CASSEWWGGLDNEQFF | TGCGCCAGCAGTGAGTGGTGGGGGGGCCTGGACAATGAGCAGTTCTTC
TRBJ2-1 | . | . | TRBV30 | CAWSVSYTEQFF | TGTGCCTGGAGTGTATCATACACTGAGCAGTTCTTC
TRBJ2-2 | . | many | TRBV7-2 | CASSLSGVDTGELFF | TGTGCCAGCAGCTTGTCGGGGGTAGACACCGGGGAGCTGTTTTTT